The source of this T cell receptor (beta chain) is a study of breast tumors, draining lymph nodes, adjacent tissues. This CDR3 is built from 16 residues. V shed 3 bases and J 4 bases; nucleotides not matched to a gene: 7. CDR1 and CDR2 from the germline V gene are SGHAT and FQDESV (reference sequence). Regarding the study as a whole: The data were judged consistent with most tumor T cells coming from lymph node and expanding in tumor. The lymph node origin of tumor T cells was framed as consistent with a hypothesis, not demonstrated. Luminal-like breast cancer showed significantly greater tumor-nontumor repertoire similarity than basal-like breast cancer did. Compared with lymph nodes, tumors were less diverse; compared with nontumor tissue, more.

To note about this clonotype: Its antigen is still unknown.

TCRdb re-called the multiplex PCR reads with MiXCR, one entry per CDR3 protein. Of some 170,000 distinct CDR3 sequences listed, more than 25% are singletons. Samples came from axillary lymph nodes draining the breast cancer. The sequence derives from a female donor with breast cancer. Some clones in this sample may be carry-over from other donors' samples. The sequenced sample was axillary lymph node tissue. This rearrangement joins TRBV11-1 to TRBJ1-2; 11 bases align to TRBD1. CDR3 nucleotides: TGTGCCAGCAGCTTGGACAGGGGGCGGGCAGCCTATGGCTACACCTTC. It is translated as CASSLDRGRAAYGYTF.